This T cell receptor beta chain appears in the sequencing data of a study of T-cell reconstitution after alpha-beta-depleted transplantation in children. Findings of the study overall: Two months or so post-transplant, alpha-beta T cells reportedly derived from several hundred expanded graft clones.

Preparation of the TCRbeta library involved a method that used unique molecular identifiers. TCRdb redid the calling of the PCR reads with MiXCR, one entry per CDR3 protein. Seen here are 450,000 to 550,000 distinct CDR3 sequences, 11% observed once, and the top ten hold approximately 14%. Losses at the gene ends were 3 bases for V and 7 bases for J; bases not matched to a gene: 4. The CDR3 extends over 15 amino acids. This clonotype was picked up many times. Its antigen remains unknown. The rearrangement links TRBV12-3 or TRBV12-4 to TRBJ1-4; 11 bases line up with TRBD1. The sample was PBMCs, mostly from graft donor cells, taken 180 days after TCRalphabeta/CD19-depleted stem cell transplant. The receptor comes from a female patient aged 2-9 years who had a stem cell transplant for aplastic anemia, so the T cells may come from the graft donor. The chain's CDR3 is CASSFGDRGGEKLFF. CDR3 in DNA: TGTGCCAGCAGTTTTGGGGACAGGGGGGGTGAAAAACTGTTTTTT.